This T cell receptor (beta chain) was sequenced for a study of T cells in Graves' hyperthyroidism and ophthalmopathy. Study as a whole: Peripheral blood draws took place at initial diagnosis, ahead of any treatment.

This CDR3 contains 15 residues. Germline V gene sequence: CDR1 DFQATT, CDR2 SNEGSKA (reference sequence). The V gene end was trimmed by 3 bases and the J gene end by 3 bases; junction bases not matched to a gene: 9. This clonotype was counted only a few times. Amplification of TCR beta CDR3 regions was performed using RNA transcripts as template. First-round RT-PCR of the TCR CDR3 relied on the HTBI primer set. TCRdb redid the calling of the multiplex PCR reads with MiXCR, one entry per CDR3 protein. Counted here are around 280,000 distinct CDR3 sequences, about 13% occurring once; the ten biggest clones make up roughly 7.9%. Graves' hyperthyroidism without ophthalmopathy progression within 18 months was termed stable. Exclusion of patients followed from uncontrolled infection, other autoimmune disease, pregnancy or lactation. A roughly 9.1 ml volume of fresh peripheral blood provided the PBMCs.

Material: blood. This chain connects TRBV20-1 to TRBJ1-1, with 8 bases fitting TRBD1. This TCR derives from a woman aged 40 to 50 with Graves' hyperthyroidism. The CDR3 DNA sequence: TGCAGTGCTAGGGGTCGGGCAGGGGGCTACACTGAAGCTTTCTTT. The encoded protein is CSARGRAGGYTEAFF.